This T cell receptor beta chain is drawn from a study of beta chain features in type 1 diabetes. The study, taken as a whole, reports: There was a moderate but significant shortening of TCRB CDR3s in all four CD4+ subsets of Type 1 diabetes patients. PCR might favor shorter templates, but any such skew would affect patients and controls equally.

What was sequenced were expressed TCRB transcripts, since all of the isolated RNA had been reverse transcribed. Method: immunoSEQ multiplex PCR; TCRdb's copy keeps in-frame clones and lacks some. The sample contains around 300,000 clones, 12% to 15% of which appear only once. The germline V gene has CDR1 SGHTA and CDR2 FQGNSA. The V and J ends lost 5 bases and 2 bases respectively, with 4 bases between them. The length of the CDR3 is 12 residues. In its sample, this clone was seen a few times. The antigen is not known. The chain is built from TRBV7-2 and TRBJ1-3, with unresolved D. This TCR was sampled from a man younger than 45 in good health. The source material was central memory CD4+ T cells from blood. The CDR3 reads CASSQPGNTIYF. CDR3 DNA sequence: TGTGCCAGCAGCCAACCTGGAAACACCATATATTTT.